The rows below give T cell receptor beta chains drawn from one sample of a study of T cells after yellow fever vaccination. MiXCR, run by TCRdb on the 5' RACE reads, gives a single entry per CDR3 protein. The data contain under 20,000 distinct CDR3 sequences, 4% of them singletons. The material sequenced was PBMCs, either bulk or a sorted T-cell subset (CD4+, CD8+, memory, or dextramer-sorted; not recorded which), taken 15 days after the yellow fever booster vaccination. These receptors were collected from a man aged 25 to 45 who received the YFV17D yellow fever vaccine. Each CDR3 is given with its conserved first and last residue. Fields, in order: CDR3 DNA, CDR3 protein, J gene, V gene, D gene, clone size. A D gene is named only where the DNA matches it firmly. Each size is how often the clone was seen (once, few, many) or a class if it is expanded.

cdr3_nt: TGTGCCAGCAGTGAAGCGGGAAGGGGGAACACTGAAGCTTTCTTT
cdr3_aa: CASSEAGRGNTEAFF
j_call: TRBJ1-1
v_call: TRBV2
d_call: NA
clone_size: many

cdr3_nt: TGCGCCAGCAGCTCATTCCAGTCAACTAATGAAAAACTGTTTTTT
cdr3_aa: CASSSFQSTNEKLFF
j_call: TRBJ1-4
v_call: TRBV5-1
d_call: NA
clone_size: many

cdr3_nt: TGTGCCAGTAAAGAAACAGGGGGTTTGCGGAGCGAGCAGTTCTTC
cdr3_aa: CASKETGGLRSEQFF
j_call: TRBJ2-1
v_call: TRBV19
d_call: TRBD1
clone_size: many

cdr3_nt: TGTGCCAGCAGTCCTGAGACAGATACGCAGTATTTT
cdr3_aa: CASSPETDTQYF
j_call: TRBJ2-3
v_call: TRBV28
d_call: NA
clone_size: many

cdr3_nt: TGTGCCAGCAGCTTGAGACTAGGAGAGACCCAGTACTTC
cdr3_aa: CASSLRLGETQYF
j_call: TRBJ2-5
v_call: TRBV11-2
d_call: NA
clone_size: many

cdr3_nt: TGTGCCAGCAGCCCCAGCCCTCAGTACTTC
cdr3_aa: CASSPSPQYF
j_call: TRBJ2-5
v_call: TRBV7-2
d_call: NA
clone_size: many

cdr3_nt: TGCAGTGCTAGAGACCCCGTGTGGAGCAACGAGCAGTACTTC
cdr3_aa: CSARDPVWSNEQYF
j_call: TRBJ2-7
v_call: TRBV20-1
d_call: NA
clone_size: many

cdr3_nt: TGTGCCAGCAGCCAAGACTTTGCTACAGGGGCGCAGTATTTT
cdr3_aa: CASSQDFATGAQYF
j_call: TRBJ2-3
v_call: TRBV14
d_call: TRBD1
clone_size: many

cdr3_nt: TGTGCCAGCTCCCCAGAGGGGAAACAGCCCCAGCATTTT
cdr3_aa: CASSPEGKQPQHF
j_call: TRBJ1-5
v_call: TRBV12-3/TRBV12-4
d_call: NA
clone_size: many

cdr3_nt: TGTGCCAGCAGTCTGGGACAGGGGGCCGATACGCAGTATTTT
cdr3_aa: CASSLGQGADTQYF
j_call: TRBJ2-3
v_call: TRBV12-3/TRBV12-4
d_call: TRBD1
clone_size: many

cdr3_nt: TGCAGTGCTAGTCTAGCCCCGGCCCAGCCCCAGTTCTTC
cdr3_aa: CSASLAPAQPQFF
j_call: TRBJ2-1
v_call: TRBV20-1
d_call: NA
clone_size: many

cdr3_nt: TGTGCCAGCAGCTTGGGCAGCGACCATGGCTACACCTTC
cdr3_aa: CASSLGSDHGYTF
j_call: TRBJ1-2
v_call: TRBV7-9
d_call: NA
clone_size: many

cdr3_nt: TGCAGCGTTGAAGAGGCGGGTTACGAGCAGTACTTC
cdr3_aa: CSVEEAGYEQYF
j_call: TRBJ2-7
v_call: TRBV29-1
d_call: NA
clone_size: many

cdr3_nt: TGCAGTGCCCGCAGGGTCGGGAGGCCCTCCTACGAGCAGTACTTC
cdr3_aa: CSARRVGRPSYEQYF
j_call: TRBJ2-7
v_call: TRBV20-1
d_call: TRBD2
clone_size: many

cdr3_nt: TGTGCCAGCAGCCAAGAGGGGGTTCTTGAGCAGTTCTTC
cdr3_aa: CASSQEGVLEQFF
j_call: TRBJ2-1
v_call: TRBV3-1
d_call: NA
clone_size: many

cdr3_nt: TGTGCCAGCAGTACGACTAGCTGGTACGAGCAGTACTTC
cdr3_aa: CASSTTSWYEQYF
j_call: TRBJ2-7
v_call: TRBV6-6
d_call: TRBD2
clone_size: many

cdr3_nt: TGTGCCAGCAGTTCAAGACTAGCGGGAGGAATCTGGGTAGAGACCCAGTACTTC
cdr3_aa: CASSSRLAGGIWVETQYF
j_call: TRBJ2-5
v_call: TRBV6-5
d_call: TRBD2
clone_size: many